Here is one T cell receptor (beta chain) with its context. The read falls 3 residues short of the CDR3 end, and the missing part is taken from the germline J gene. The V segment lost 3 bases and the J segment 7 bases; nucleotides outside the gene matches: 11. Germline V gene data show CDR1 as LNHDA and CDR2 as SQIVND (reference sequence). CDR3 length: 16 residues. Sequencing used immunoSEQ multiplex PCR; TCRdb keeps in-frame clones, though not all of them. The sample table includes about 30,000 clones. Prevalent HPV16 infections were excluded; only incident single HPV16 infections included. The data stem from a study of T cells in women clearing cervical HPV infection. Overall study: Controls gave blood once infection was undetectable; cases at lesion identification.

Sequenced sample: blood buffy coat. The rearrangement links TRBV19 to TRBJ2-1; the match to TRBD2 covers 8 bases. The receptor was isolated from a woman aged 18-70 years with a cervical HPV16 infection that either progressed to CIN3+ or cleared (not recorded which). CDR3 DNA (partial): TGTGCCAGTAGTATGCTAGCGGGCCCACTGGGGAATGAG. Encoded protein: CASSMLAGPLGNE. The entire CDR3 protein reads CASSMLAGPLGNEQFF.